This T cell receptor beta chain was identified in a study of cytomegalovirus exposure and HLA in healthy donors. PCR amplification relied on 60 Vbeta primers (plus 13 Jbeta primers). TCRdb's table, derived via immunoSEQ multiplex PCR, lists solely in-frame clones and lacks some. The top ten clones hold around 4.1% of a sample with some 150,000 clones, around 80% of them seen once. The CDR3 is 14 amino acids. The trim removed 0 bases at V and 5 bases at J, leaving 2 bases unmatched. Germline-derived CDR1 and CDR2 are SEHNR and FQNEAQ (reference sequence). The TCR was taken from a woman aged 45-65 years in good health and CMV-seropositive. The rearrangement uses TRBV7-9 and TRBJ2-5; TRBD2 aligns across 8 bases. Sequenced input: PBMCs. The CDR3 loop is CASSLAPGGETQYF. In nucleotides, the CDR3 is TGTGCCAGCAGCTTAGCTCCGGGAGGGGAGACCCAGTACTTC.